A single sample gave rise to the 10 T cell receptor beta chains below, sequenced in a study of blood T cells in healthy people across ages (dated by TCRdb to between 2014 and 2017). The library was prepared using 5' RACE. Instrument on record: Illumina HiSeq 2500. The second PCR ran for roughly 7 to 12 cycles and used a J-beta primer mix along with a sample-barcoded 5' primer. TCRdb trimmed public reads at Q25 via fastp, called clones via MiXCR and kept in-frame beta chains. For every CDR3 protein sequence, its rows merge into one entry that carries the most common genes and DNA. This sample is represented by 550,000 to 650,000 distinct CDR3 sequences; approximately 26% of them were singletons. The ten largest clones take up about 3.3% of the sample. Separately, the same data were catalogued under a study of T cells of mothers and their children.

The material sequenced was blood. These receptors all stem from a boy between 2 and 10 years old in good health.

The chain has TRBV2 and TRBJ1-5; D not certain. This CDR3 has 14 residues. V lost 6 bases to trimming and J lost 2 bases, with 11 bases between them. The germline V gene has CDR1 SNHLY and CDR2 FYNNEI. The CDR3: CASRTFHGNQPQHF. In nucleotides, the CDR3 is TGTGCCAGCAGGACGTTTCATGGCAATCAGCCCCAGCATTTT.

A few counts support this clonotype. Here the CDR3 DNA reads TGTGCCAGCAGCTTAGGGCTAGCGGGAGGGATACGAGCCCAGTACTTC. Translating gives CASSLGLAGGIRAQYF. The rearrangement joins TRBV7-6 to TRBJ2-1, with TRBD2 identical over 12 bases. The J call is in doubt because the DNA end fits TRBJ2-5 better. The CDR3 consists of 16 residues. The germline V gene encodes CDR1 SGHVS and CDR2 FNYEAQ.

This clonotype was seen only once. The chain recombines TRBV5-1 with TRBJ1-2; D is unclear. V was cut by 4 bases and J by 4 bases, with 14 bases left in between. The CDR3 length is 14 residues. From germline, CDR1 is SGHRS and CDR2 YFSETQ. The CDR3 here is CASSQTDGIYGYTF. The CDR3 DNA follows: TGCGCCAGCAGCCAAACCGACGGGATCTATGGCTACACCTTC.

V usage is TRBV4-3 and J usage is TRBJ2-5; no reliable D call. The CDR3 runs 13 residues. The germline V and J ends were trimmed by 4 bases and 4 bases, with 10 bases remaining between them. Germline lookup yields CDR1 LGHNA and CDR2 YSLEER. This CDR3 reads CASSPHARETQYF. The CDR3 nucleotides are TGCGCCAGCAGCCCCCACGCGAGAGAGACCCAGTACTTC.

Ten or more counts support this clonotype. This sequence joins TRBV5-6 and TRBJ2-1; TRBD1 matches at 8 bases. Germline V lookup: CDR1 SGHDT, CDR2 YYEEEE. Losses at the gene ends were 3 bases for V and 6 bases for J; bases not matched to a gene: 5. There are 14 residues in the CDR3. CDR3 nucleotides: TGTGCCAGCAGCTCGGGACAGGCGGGCAATGAGCAGTTCTTC. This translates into CASSSGQAGNEQFF.

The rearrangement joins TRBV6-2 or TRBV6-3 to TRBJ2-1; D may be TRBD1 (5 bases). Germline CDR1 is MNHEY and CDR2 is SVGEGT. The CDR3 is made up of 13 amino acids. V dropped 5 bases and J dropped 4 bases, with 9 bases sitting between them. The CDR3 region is CASSARQYNEQFF. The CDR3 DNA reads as TGTGCCAGCAGTGCCCGACAGTACAATGAGCAGTTCTTC.

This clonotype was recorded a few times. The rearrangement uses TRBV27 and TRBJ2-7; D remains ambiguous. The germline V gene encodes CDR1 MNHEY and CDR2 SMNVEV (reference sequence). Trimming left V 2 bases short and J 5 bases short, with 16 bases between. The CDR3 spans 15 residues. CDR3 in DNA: TGTGCCAGCAGTTTAAGTCCTGCGTGGTCTCACGAGCAGTACTTC. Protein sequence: CASSLSPAWSHEQYF.

The CDR3 spells CSARSSVFYNEQFF. The CDR3 coding sequence is TGCAGTGCTAGATCGTCTGTTTTCTACAATGAGCAGTTCTTC. The chain uses TRBV20-1 and TRBJ2-1; D call uncertain. The germline V and J ends were trimmed by 2 bases and 3 bases, with 11 bases remaining between them. CDR3 length: 14 amino acids. CDR1 and CDR2 from the germline V gene are DFQATT and SNEGSKA (reference sequence).

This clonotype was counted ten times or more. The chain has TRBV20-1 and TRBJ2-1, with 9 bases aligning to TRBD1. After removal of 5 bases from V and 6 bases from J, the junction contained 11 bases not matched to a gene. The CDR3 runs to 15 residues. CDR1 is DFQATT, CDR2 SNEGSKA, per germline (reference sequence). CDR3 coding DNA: TGCAGTGCTTATACAGGGGGCGCGTATACCAATGAGCAGTTCTTC. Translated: CSAYTGGAYTNEQFF.

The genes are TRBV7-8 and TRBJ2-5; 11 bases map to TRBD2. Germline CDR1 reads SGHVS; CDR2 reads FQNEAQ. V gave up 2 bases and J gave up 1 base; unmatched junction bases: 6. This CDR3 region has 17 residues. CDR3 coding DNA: TGTGCCAGCAGCTTATTGGGTAGCGGGAGGGGCCAAGAGACCCAGTACTTC. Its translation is CASSLLGSGRGQETQYF.